The entry below gives a single T cell receptor (beta chain) sequence along with its context. This sample was taken from a study of blood T cell repertoires in COVID-19. Study overall: COVID-19 samples from acute and convalescent phases originated in the United States, Italy and Spain.

The CDR3 covers 15 residues. Germline V gene data show CDR1 as SGHTA and CDR2 as FQGNSA. V shed 5 bases and J 2 bases; nucleotides not matched to a gene: 7. Original analysis: Reference gene primer amplification in the assay estimated nucleated cell counts. The table came from immunoSEQ multiplex PCR; TCRdb's copy has only in-frame clones and leaves some out. V and J calls and clone size follow that table, whereas D and trimming were derived from the DNA. The sample contains about 15,000 clones, around 88% of which appear only once. This chain connects TRBV7-2 to TRBJ2-7; 9 bases align to TRBD2. This receptor was identified in a human donor with active COVID-19. The donor label of this sample is uncertain. Sequenced material: peripheral blood. This CDR3 is CASSLGTSRTYEQYF. The CDR3 nucleotides are TGTGCCAGCAGCCTTGGGACTAGCCGCACCTACGAGCAGTACTTC.